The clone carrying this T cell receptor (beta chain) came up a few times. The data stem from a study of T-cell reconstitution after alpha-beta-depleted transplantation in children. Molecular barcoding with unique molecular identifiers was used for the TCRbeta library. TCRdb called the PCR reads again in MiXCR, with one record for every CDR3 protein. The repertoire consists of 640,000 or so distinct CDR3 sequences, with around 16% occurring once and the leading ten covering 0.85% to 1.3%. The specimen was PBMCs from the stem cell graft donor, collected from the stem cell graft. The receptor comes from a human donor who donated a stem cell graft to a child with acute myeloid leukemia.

The CDR3 loop reads CASSFLGQGAISYEQYF. The CDR3 DNA sequence: TGTGCCAGCAGCTTTCTCGGACAGGGGGCAATCTCCTACGAGCAGTACTTC. The chain employs TRBV7-6 and TRBJ2-7; 11 nucleotides align to TRBD1. Germline CDR1 and CDR2: SGHVS and FNYEAQ. Trimming took 3 bases from V and 0 from J; bases not matched to a gene: 7. This CDR3 is 17 amino acids long.